This TCR beta chain was sequenced in a study of blood T cells in healthy people across ages. Study-wide context: Template switching caught about one barcoded beta molecule for each two T cells.

As regards this clonotype: The target antigen is unknown.

This CDR3 contains 14 residues. Germline-derived CDR1 and CDR2 are LGHNA and YSLEER. Study conclusions and caveats: Strong correlation existed between TCR beta diversity and naive T cell percentage. Per-million-T-cell TCR beta diversity fell roughly linearly with age.

A sample-barcoded 5' primer and a J-beta primer mix were used in a second PCR of about 6 to 11 cycles. TCRdb re-called the 5' RACE reads through MiXCR, storing one row per CDR3 protein. Found here are 1.2 million to 1.5 million distinct CDR3 sequences, approximately 59% of them singletons; the top ten hold 6.5% to 8%. The sequenced material came from blood. The chain is built from TRBV4-3 and TRBJ2-7; D gene ambiguous. The closer fit of TRBJ2-4 to the DNA end suggests the J call may be wrong. This sequence originates from a man aged 18 to 29 in good health. The CDR3 reads CASSQGVPGNIQYF. CDR3 in DNA: TGCGCCAGCAGCCAAGGGGTCCCAGGTAACATTCAGTACTTC.